The present TCR beta chain was sequenced within a study of T cells after yellow fever vaccination. For the study at large: The authors prepared low-cell-number fractions using SMART-Seq v4 Ultra Low Input. Whole-study findings and limits: Post-booster samples contained most primary-vaccination clones (more than 95% CD4, almost 90% CD8). The secondary response was weaker, and its peak arrived faster, on day 5 versus 15.

Making TCR cDNA involved 5'RACE template switching, which added UMIs and a universal primer site. TCRdb reprocessed the 5' RACE reads with MiXCR, giving one entry per CDR3 protein. The sample lists hundreds of thousands of distinct CDR3 sequences, 7.5% to 9% seen once, with roughly 18% in the top ten. Turning to this clonotype: No antigen is known for it.

The length of the CDR3 is 13 residues. CDR1 MNHEY and CDR2 SVGEGT come from the germline V gene. The V end was cut by 6 bases, the J end by 4 bases, with 10 bases between. The sequencing used PBMCs, collected on the day of the first yellow fever vaccination. The chain couples TRBV6-2 or TRBV6-3 to TRBJ2-1, with unresolved D. The receptor was derived from a man aged 18 to 30 who received the YFV17D yellow fever vaccine. This chain's CDR3 is CASSTLFYNEQFF. CDR3 DNA: TGTGCCAGCAGCACCCTATTTTACAATGAGCAGTTCTTC.